One sample yielded the 19 T cell receptor beta chains listed below, sequenced in a study of T cell responses to AZD1222 COVID-19 vaccine (dated by TCRdb to about 2021). Library preparation used the immunoSEQ multiplex PCR assay. Not all clones reach the TCRdb copy of this immuneACCESS table, which keeps in-frame sequences only. Checked studies attribute under half of the gap to unresolved V genes and leave the rest unexplained. In this sample the table shows approximately 210,000 clones, 90% to 95% of which occur a single time. The ten most abundant clones make up around 1.7% of the sample. The sample's time point label, in plain terms: about 28 days (+/-7) after the second vaccine dose. The sample's treatment or condition label, decoded: meningococcal conjugate vaccine given as trial control. Sequencing was performed on peripheral blood, taken 28 days after the second dose of the MenACWY control vaccine. The receptors here all came from an adult who received the MenACWY meningococcal vaccine as a control.

The sample holds one count of this clone. CDR3 region: CASSQVLRAEGETQYF. DNA for the CDR3: TGCGCCAGCAGCCAAGTCTTAAGGGCGGAGGGGGAGACCCAGTACTTC. The J gene is TRBJ2-5, the V gene TRBV4-1, with D perhaps TRBD2 (6 bases). V was clipped by 1 base and J by 5 bases, with 17 bases between them. CDR1 is MGHRA and CDR2 is YSYEKL in the germline V gene. This CDR3 is 16 amino acids long.

The chain combines TRBV7-2 with TRBJ1-3; the D gene is possibly TRBD1 (6 bases). CDR1 is SGHTA, CDR2 FQGNSA, per germline. The CDR3 totals 14 residues. The ends were cut back, 1 base at V and 4 bases at J, with 8 bases in the middle. Here the CDR3 DNA reads TGTGCCAGCAGCTTAGTGGACAGAGGAAACACCATATATTTT. Amino acid sequence: CASSLVDRGNTIYF.

This chain connects TRBV5-1 to TRBJ1-1, with D possibly being TRBD1 (5 bases). CDR1 and CDR2 (germline): SGHRS, YFSETQ. The CDR3 spans 16 residues. Trimming stripped 4 bases from V and 1 base from J, with 17 bases between. The CDR3 DNA follows: TGCGCCAGCAGCCGCGGGGCTACCGGGGAGAACACTGAAGCTTTCTTT. Translated: CASSRGATGENTEAFF.

The chain links TRBV30 to TRBJ1-1; D remains ambiguous. V lost 2 bases and J 1 base, leaving 8 bases between the germline ends. The germline gives CDR1 GTSNPN, CDR2 SVGIG (reference sequence). The CDR3 spans 13 residues. The CDR3 bases are TGTGCCTGGAGTATCTCGGGGAACACTGAAGCTTTCTTT. Translation gives CAWSISGNTEAFF.

J is TRBJ1-2 and V is TRBV27, with 10 nucleotides matching TRBD1. The germline V gene encodes CDR1 MNHEY and CDR2 SMNVEV (reference sequence). After removal of 9 bases from V and 3 bases from J, the junction contained 13 bases not matched to a gene. The CDR3 has 16 residues. CDR3 sequence reads: CARNRDRGYKDYGYTF. As DNA, the CDR3 is TGTGCCAGAAACCGGGACAGGGGATATAAGGACTATGGCTACACCTTC.

The gene calls are TRBV12-3 or TRBV12-4 and TRBJ1-5; D call uncertain. The CDR3 spans 12 residues. Trimming stripped 7 bases from V and 2 bases from J, with 6 bases between. For the CDR3, the DNA is TGTGCCAGCACGGAGGGCAATCAGCCCCAGCATTTT. Translated: CASTEGNQPQHF.

The chain carries TRBV6-5 and TRBJ1-5, with D perhaps TRBD1 (5 bases). The length of the CDR3 is 15 residues. The germline V gene has CDR1 MNHEY and CDR2 SVGAGI. Deletions cut 6 bases from V and 1 base from J, with 13 bases between. Here the CDR3 DNA reads TGTGCCAGCAGGAGGATGACAGAAAGCAATCAGCCCCAGCATTTT. It translates to CASRRMTESNQPQHF.

The V gene is TRBV18, the J gene TRBJ1-2; TRBD1 aligns across 9 bases. Losses at the gene ends were 3 bases for V and 6 bases for J; bases not matched to a gene: 8. Germline V gene lookup returns CDR1 KGHSH and CDR2 LQKENI. This CDR3 has 15 residues. In nucleotides, the CDR3 is TGTGCCAGCTCACCCCGACAGGGGGAGGGGGATGGCTACACCTTC. This gives the protein CASSPRQGEGDGYTF.

The J gene is TRBJ2-6, the V gene TRBV30, with D maybe TRBD2 (6 bases). V was clipped by 1 base and J by 4 bases, with 8 bases between them. CDR3 length: 14 residues. Germline lookup yields CDR1 GTSNPN and CDR2 SVGIG (reference sequence). In nucleotides, the CDR3 is TGTGCCTGGAGTGCGGGAGCCGGGGCCAACGTCCTGACTTTC. It translates to CAWSAGAGANVLTF.

The J gene is TRBJ2-7, the V gene TRBV28; D unresolved. The CDR3 is made up of 13 amino acids. From germline, CDR1 is MDHEN and CDR2 SYDVKM. The V end lost 1 base, the J end lost 1 base, and 5 bases lay between the germline ends. Here the CDR3 DNA reads TGTGCCAGCAGTTTATTAAAATCCTACGAGCAGTACTTC. Translated, it gives CASSLLKSYEQYF.

This clone was counted a single time. The chain uses TRBV19 and TRBJ1-6, with D possibly matching TRBD1 (5 bases). Trimming took off 4 bases at V and 7 bases at J, with 17 bases between the two ends. This CDR3 is 16 amino acids long. CDR1 and CDR2 (germline): LNHDA, SQIVND (reference sequence). The CDR3 nucleotides read TGTGCCAGTAGTACCCTGTTGGCAGGGTCGAATTCACCCCTCCACTTT. It encodes CASSTLLAGSNSPLHF. Supplemented by reference TRBV19 and TRBJ1-6, the full variable domain reads DGGITQSPKYLFRKEGQNVTLSCEQNLNHDAMYWYRQDPGQGLRLIYYSQIVNDFQKGDIAEGYSVSREKKESFPLTVTSAQKNPTAFYLCASSTLLAGSNSPLHFGNGTRLTVT.

The V gene is TRBV6-2 or TRBV6-3, the J gene TRBJ1-6, with D maybe TRBD1 (6 bases). Germline loops: CDR1 MNHEY, CDR2 SVGEGT. The CDR3 has 17 amino acids. Trimming removed 0 bases from V and 0 bases from J, with 9 bases in between. CDR3 region: CASSYSRGSSYNSPLHF. The CDR3, as DNA: TGTGCCAGCAGTTACTCGAGGGGGAGCTCCTATAATTCACCCCTCCACTTT.

The gene calls are TRBV18 and TRBJ2-2; 13 positions match TRBD2. This CDR3 spans 17 amino acids. Germline assignment: CDR1 KGHSH and CDR2 LQKENI. V trimming: 5 bases; J trimming: 2 bases; junction bases outside the gene matches: 5. DNA of the CDR3: TGTGCCAGCTCATCCGGGACTAGCGGGGTAAACACCGGGGAGCTGTTTTTT. Translated: CASSSGTSGVNTGELFF.

V and J are TRBV6-4 and TRBJ2-1; D is uncertain. Trimming cost V 4 bases and J 0 bases, with 10 bases left between them. The germline gives CDR1 MRHNA, CDR2 SNTAGT. This CDR3 contains 15 residues. The CDR3 DNA sequence: TGTGCCAGCAGTGGGGCCCTAGGCTCCTACAATGAGCAGTTCTTC. Translated, it gives CASSGALGSYNEQFF.

V is TRBV5-8 and J is TRBJ1-4, with unresolved D. The length of the CDR3 is 14 residues. Looked up from germline, CDR1 is SGHTS and CDR2 is YDEGEE. Trimming shortened V by 7 bases and J by 8 bases, and 18 bases separated the two germline ends. CDR3 sequence reads: CASYFSWEGEKLFF. As DNA, the CDR3 is TGTGCCAGCTATTTTTCGTGGGAGGGAGAAAAACTGTTTTTT.

The chain combines TRBV7-9 with TRBJ1-6, with D uncertain. The CDR3 covers 12 residues. Germline-derived CDR1 and CDR2 are SEHNR and FQNEAQ (reference sequence). The V gene lost 0 bases and the J gene lost 9 bases, with 3 bases spanning the gap. CDR3 coding DNA: TGTGCCAGCAGCTTAGCAGGTTCACCCCTCCACTTT. The encoded protein is CASSLAGSPLHF.

CDR3 residues: CASIPGGSNQPQHF. DNA of the CDR3: TGTGCCAGCATCCCGGGGGGAAGCAATCAGCCCCAGCATTTT. The gene calls are TRBV28 and TRBJ1-5; D may be TRBD1 (5 bases). Between the trimmed V and J ends, which lost 7 bases and 1 base, there was a span of 11 bases. This CDR3 spans 14 amino acids. Per germline, CDR1 MDHEN and CDR2 SYDVKM. Full variable domain (rest looked up from reference TRBV28 and TRBJ1-5): DVKVTQSSRYLVKRTGEKVFLECVQDMDHENMFWYRQDPGLGLRLIYFSYDVKMKEKGDIPEGYSVSREKKERFSLILESASTNQTSMYLCASIPGGSNQPQHFGDGTRLSIL.

This clone was observed a single time. The rearrangement joins TRBV5-1 to TRBJ2-1, with D possibly TRBD2 on 6 matching bases. Germline CDR1 SGHRS, CDR2 YFSETQ. The V end was cut by 4 bases, the J end by 0 bases, with 17 bases between. The CDR3 covers 17 residues. The CDR3 sequence is CASSPDAGRGSYNEQFF. In nucleotides, the CDR3 is TGCGCCAGCAGCCCGGACGCCGGGCGGGGCTCCTACAATGAGCAGTTCTTC.

V and J are TRBV9 and TRBJ2-2; the D gene is possibly TRBD2 (6 bases). The CDR3 has 14 residues. Between the trimmed V and J ends, which lost 0 bases and 6 bases, there was a span of 9 bases. Germline values: CDR1 SGDLS, CDR2 YYNGEE. Here the CDR3 reads CASSVGGGSGELFF. CDR3 in DNA: TGTGCCAGCAGCGTAGGTGGAGGGTCCGGGGAGCTGTTTTTT.